Each of the 3 T cell receptor beta chains below was sequenced from the same sample in a study of shared clonotypes between healthy human individuals. The naive CD8 fraction comprised CD45RO-negative cells positively selected for CCR7 and excluded terminally differentiated effector memory CD45RA+ cells. This table comes from immunoSEQ multiplex PCR, and its TCRdb copy is limited to in-frame clones, with some not included. The repertoire has 700,000 to 950,000 clones, roughly 96% of them found once; the top ten carry less than 0.25%. Sequenced sample: naive CD8+ T cells sorted from blood. These TCRs come from a man between 25 and 39 years old in good health.

This clone was counted a single time. The V call is TRBV10-1, the J call TRBJ2-7; D is undetermined. CDR1 is WNHNN and CDR2 is SYGVQD in the germline V gene (reference sequence). The CDR3 runs to 13 residues. The ends were cut back, 6 bases at V and 0 bases at J, with 9 bases in the middle. CDR3 bases: TGCGCCAGCAGCCGAGTGGACTCCTACGAGCAGTACTTC. Translated, it gives CASSRVDSYEQYF.

The chain is built from TRBV5-5 and TRBJ1-1, with 7 bases fitting TRBD1. The CDR3 consists of 15 residues. V lost 4 bases and J lost 0; bases outside the gene matches: 6. Germline values: CDR1 SGHKS, CDR2 YYEKEE (reference sequence). The CDR3 nucleotides read TGTGCCAGCAGCGAATGGGACAGCATGAACACTGAAGCTTTCTTT. Translating gives CASSEWDSMNTEAFF.

The count of this clone is one. This chain joins TRBV27 and TRBJ2-3; D call uncertain. The CDR3 spans 18 residues. V gave up 1 base and J gave up 2 bases, with 19 bases separating them. Germline lookup yields CDR1 MNHEY and CDR2 SMNVEV (reference sequence). The CDR3 is CASSLLRIRPHITDTQYF. For the CDR3, the DNA is TGTGCCAGCAGTTTATTGAGGATTAGACCCCATATCACAGATACGCAGTATTTT.